The next 15 T cell receptor beta chains were all read from a single sample in a study of cytomegalovirus exposure and HLA in healthy donors. Amplification used 60 Vbeta primers and 13 Jbeta primers. Clones were sequenced by immunoSEQ multiplex PCR, and TCRdb holds only the in-frame ones, with some missing. The sample carries under 250,000 clones, around 85% recorded once. What was sequenced was PBMCs. The receptors derive from a human donor in good health.

The chain employs TRBV6-6 and TRBJ2-5; a possible D gene is TRBD2 (6 bases). TRBJ2-7 explains the end of the DNA better; the J call may be wrong. Per the germline V gene, CDR1 is MNHNY and CDR2 is SVGAGI (reference sequence). This CDR3 is built from 16 residues. The CDR3 region is CASSYSGWRDPYEQYF. The CDR3 coding sequence is TGTGCCAGCAGTTACTCGGGGTGGCGGGACCCCTACGAGCAGTACTTC.

V usage is TRBV7-6 and J usage is TRBJ2-3; 9 nucleotides match TRBD2. The V segment lost 5 bases and the J segment 8 bases; nucleotides outside the gene matches: 11. Germline V lookup: CDR1 SGHVS, CDR2 FNYEAQ. The CDR3 sequence is 15 residues long. This chain's CDR3 is CASSIPSSGLATQYF. CDR3 DNA sequence: TGTGCCAGCAGCATCCCATCCTCGGGACTAGCTACGCAGTATTTT.

The chain links TRBV4-1 to TRBJ2-7, with 9 positions matching TRBD2. The length of the CDR3 is 17 residues. Germline V lookup: CDR1 MGHRA, CDR2 YSYEKL. V gave up 1 base and J gave up 1 base; unmatched junction bases: 8. The CDR3 is CASSQARTSASSYEQYF. CDR3 DNA sequence: TGCGCCAGCAGCCAAGCTCGGACTAGCGCATCATCCTACGAGCAGTACTTC.

V usage is TRBV6-4 and J usage is TRBJ1-1; TRBD1 is a possible D gene (6 bases). Germline CDR1 is MRHNA and CDR2 is SNTAGT. The V end lost 3 bases, the J end lost 4 bases, and 18 bases lay between the germline ends. The CDR3 has 16 amino acids. CDR3 loop: CASSENFQGIRTEAFF. The CDR3 nucleotides are TGTGCCAGCAGTGAAAATTTCCAGGGGATTCGCACTGAAGCTTTCTTT.

This chain links TRBV7-6 with TRBJ2-7; D may be TRBD2 (5 bases). The CDR3 loop spans 13 amino acids. CDR1 and CDR2 (germline): SGHVS, FNYEAQ. V gave up 1 base and J gave up 5 bases, with 9 bases separating them. Here the CDR3 DNA reads TGTGCCAGCAGCTTAGACGGACTCAACGAGCAGTACTTC. Amino acids: CASSLDGLNEQYF.

This chain links TRBV2 with TRBJ2-3; 12 bases match TRBD2. V shed 8 bases and J 3 bases; nucleotides not matched to a gene: 3. Germline CDR1 reads SNHLY; CDR2 reads FYNNEI. This CDR3 has 14 residues. The CDR3 loop reads CASPSGRETDTQYF. The CDR3 DNA reads TGTGCCAGCCCTAGCGGGAGGGAGACAGATACGCAGTATTTT.

The chain has TRBV6-1 and TRBJ1-1; tentative D call: TRBD1 (5 bases). Trimming left V 8 bases short and J 4 bases short, with 14 bases between. CDR3 length: 13 residues. Germline V gene sequence: CDR1 MNHNS, CDR2 SASEGT. The CDR3 DNA follows: TGTGCCAGCGGAGCAGGGTCAGTCACTGAAGCTTTCTTT. It translates to CASGAGSVTEAFF.

For this clone: Germline and junction disagree at one end, which may indicate a read error. The CDR3 protein is CSSSLAAGQKVYEQYF. DNA of the CDR3: TGTTCCAGCAGCTTAGCGGCAGGGCAGAAGGTCTACGAGCAGTACTTC. V and J are TRBV7-9 and TRBJ2-7; possible D gene TRBD2, 6 bases. CDR3 size: 16 residues. Germline values: CDR1 SEHNR, CDR2 FQNEAQ (reference sequence).

The chain employs TRBV9 and TRBJ2-3, with 13 bases that match TRBD2. With 3 bases clipped from V and 1 base from J, the junction kept 11 bases outside the gene matches. Per germline, CDR1 SGDLS and CDR2 YYNGEE. This CDR3 is built from 19 residues. The CDR3 protein is CASSGRWTSGSLGTDTQYF. CDR3 sequence (DNA): TGTGCCAGCAGCGGAAGATGGACTAGCGGGAGTCTGGGCACAGATACGCAGTATTTT.

This clone was observed once. The V and J genes are TRBV18 and TRBJ1-1; a possible D gene is TRBD1 (5 bases). CDR1 is KGHSH and CDR2 is LQKENI in the germline V gene. V lost 2 bases and J 1 base, leaving 11 bases between the germline ends. The CDR3 is 15 amino acids. CDR3 region: CASSPSWRGNTEAFF. The CDR3 DNA reads as TGTGCCAGCTCACCATCCTGGAGGGGGAACACTGAAGCTTTCTTT.

This sequence joins TRBV4-2 and TRBJ2-7; 7 bases fit TRBD1. The CDR3 has 14 amino acids. Germline V gene lookup returns CDR1 LGHNA and CDR2 YNFKEQ. With V trimmed by 0 bases and J by 3 bases, 2 bases remained unmatched. The CDR3 here is CASSQDPGGYEQYF. For the CDR3, the DNA is TGTGCCAGCAGCCAAGATCCAGGGGGCTACGAGCAGTACTTC.

This chain connects TRBV19 to TRBJ2-2; 8 bases agree with TRBD2. The germline V gene has CDR1 LNHDA and CDR2 SQIVND (reference sequence). Trimming cost V 7 bases and J 5 bases; bases outside gene matches: 3. This CDR3 has 13 residues. CDR3 bases: TGTGCCAGTACAGCGGGAGTTACCGGGGAGCTGTTTTTT. This encodes CASTAGVTGELFF. Drawing the rest from reference TRBV19 and TRBJ2-2, the complete variable domain is DGGITQSPKYLFRKEGQNVTLSCEQNLNHDAMYWYRQDPGQGLRLIYYSQIVNDFQKGDIAEGYSVSREKKESFPLTVTSAQKNPTAFYLCASTAGVTGELFFGEGSRLTVL.

V and J are TRBV4-1 and TRBJ2-7; 7 bases map to TRBD2. There are 18 residues in the CDR3. J lost 0 bases, V lost 0 bases, and 11 bases had no gene match. Germline CDR1 MGHRA, CDR2 YSYEKL. CDR3 bases: TGCGCCAGCAGCCAAGAGAGGGGCCCGGCTAGCGGCTCCTACGAGCAGTACTTC. It encodes CASSQERGPASGSYEQYF.

CDR3 nucleotide sequence: TGTGCCAGCAGCGCCCTGGGACAAGCCTACGAGCAGTACTTC. Protein: CASSALGQAYEQYF. The chain carries TRBV6-1 and TRBJ2-7, with D possibly being TRBD1 (6 bases). The V gene's germline CDR1 is MNHNS and CDR2 SASEGT. This CDR3 is 14 amino acids long. Trimming stripped 6 bases from V and 2 bases from J, with 14 bases between.

The chain carries TRBV9 and TRBJ2-5; D not certain. This CDR3 contains 14 residues. CDR1 and CDR2 from the germline V gene are SGDLS and YYNGEE. The V gene lost 0 bases and the J gene lost 1 base, with 7 bases spanning the gap. In DNA form, the CDR3 reads TGTGCCAGCAGCGTAGCTAACAGCCAAGAGACCCAGTACTTC. The encoded protein is CASSVANSQETQYF.